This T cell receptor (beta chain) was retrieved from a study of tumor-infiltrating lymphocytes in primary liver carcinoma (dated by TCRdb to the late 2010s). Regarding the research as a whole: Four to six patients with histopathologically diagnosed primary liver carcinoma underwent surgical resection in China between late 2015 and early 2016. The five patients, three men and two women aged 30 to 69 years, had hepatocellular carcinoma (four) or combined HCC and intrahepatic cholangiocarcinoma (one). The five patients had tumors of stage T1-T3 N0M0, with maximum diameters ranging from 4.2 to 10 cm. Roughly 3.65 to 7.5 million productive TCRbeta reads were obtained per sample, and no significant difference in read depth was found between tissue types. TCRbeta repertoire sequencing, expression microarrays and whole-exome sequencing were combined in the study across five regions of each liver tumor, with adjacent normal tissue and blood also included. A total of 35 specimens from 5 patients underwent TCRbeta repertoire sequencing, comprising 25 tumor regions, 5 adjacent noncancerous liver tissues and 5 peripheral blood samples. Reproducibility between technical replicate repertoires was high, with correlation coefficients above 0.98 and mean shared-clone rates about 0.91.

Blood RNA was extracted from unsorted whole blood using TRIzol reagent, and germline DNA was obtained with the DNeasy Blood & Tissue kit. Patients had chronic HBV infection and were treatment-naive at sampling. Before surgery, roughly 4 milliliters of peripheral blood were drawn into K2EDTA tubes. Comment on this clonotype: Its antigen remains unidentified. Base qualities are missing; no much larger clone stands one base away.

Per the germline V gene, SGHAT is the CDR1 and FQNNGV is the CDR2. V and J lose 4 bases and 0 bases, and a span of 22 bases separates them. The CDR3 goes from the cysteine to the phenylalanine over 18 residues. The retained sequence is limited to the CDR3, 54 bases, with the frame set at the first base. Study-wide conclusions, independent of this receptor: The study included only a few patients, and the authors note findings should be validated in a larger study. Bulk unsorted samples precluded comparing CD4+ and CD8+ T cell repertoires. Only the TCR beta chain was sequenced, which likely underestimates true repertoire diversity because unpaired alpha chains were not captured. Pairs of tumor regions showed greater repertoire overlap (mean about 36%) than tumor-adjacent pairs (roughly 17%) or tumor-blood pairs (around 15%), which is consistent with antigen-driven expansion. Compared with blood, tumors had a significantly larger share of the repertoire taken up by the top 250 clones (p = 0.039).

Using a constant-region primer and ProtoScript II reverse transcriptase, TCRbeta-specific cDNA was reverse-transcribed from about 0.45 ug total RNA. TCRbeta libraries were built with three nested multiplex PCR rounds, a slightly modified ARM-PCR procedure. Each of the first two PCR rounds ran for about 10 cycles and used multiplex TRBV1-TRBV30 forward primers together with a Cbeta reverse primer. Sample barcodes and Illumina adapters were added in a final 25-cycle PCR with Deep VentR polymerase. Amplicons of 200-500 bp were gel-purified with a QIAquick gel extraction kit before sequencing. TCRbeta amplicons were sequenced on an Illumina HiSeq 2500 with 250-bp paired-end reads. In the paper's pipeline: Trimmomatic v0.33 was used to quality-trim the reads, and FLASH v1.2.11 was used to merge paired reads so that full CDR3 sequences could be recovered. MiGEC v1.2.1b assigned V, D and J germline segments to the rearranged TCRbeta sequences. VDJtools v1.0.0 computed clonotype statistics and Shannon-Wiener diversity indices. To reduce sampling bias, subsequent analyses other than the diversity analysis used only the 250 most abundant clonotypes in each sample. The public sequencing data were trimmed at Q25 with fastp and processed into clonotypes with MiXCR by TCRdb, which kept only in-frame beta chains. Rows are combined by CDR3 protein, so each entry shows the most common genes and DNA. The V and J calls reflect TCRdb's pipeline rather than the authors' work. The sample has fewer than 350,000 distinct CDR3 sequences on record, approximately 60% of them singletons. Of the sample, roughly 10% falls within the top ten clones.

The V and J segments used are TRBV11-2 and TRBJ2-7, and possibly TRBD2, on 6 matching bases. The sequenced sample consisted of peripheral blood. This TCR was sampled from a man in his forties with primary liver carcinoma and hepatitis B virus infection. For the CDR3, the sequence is CASSSLGLSGAPSYEQYF. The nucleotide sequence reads TGTGCCAGCAGCTCTCTAGGACTATCGGGAGCCCCCTCCTACGAGCAGTACTTC.